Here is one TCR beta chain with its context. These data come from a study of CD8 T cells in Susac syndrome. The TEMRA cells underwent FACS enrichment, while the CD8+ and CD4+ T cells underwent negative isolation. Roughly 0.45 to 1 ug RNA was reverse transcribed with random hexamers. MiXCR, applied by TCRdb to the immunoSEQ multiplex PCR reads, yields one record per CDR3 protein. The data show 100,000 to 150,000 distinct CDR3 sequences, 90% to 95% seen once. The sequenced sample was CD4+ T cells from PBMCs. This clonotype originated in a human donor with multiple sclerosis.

The CDR3 protein is CASSYVFGGTSGSSSYNEQFF. The CDR3 DNA sequence: TGTGCCAGCAGTTACGTATTTGGGGGAACTAGCGGGTCAAGCTCCTACAATGAGCAGTTCTTC. V usage is TRBV6-2 or TRBV6-3 and J usage is TRBJ2-1; TRBD2 agrees at 9 bases. Germline CDR1 is MNHEY and CDR2 is SVGEGT. The CDR3 spans 21 residues. J was trimmed by 0 bases and V by 2 bases; bases with no gene match: 17.